These T cell receptor beta chains were read from a single sample in a study of blood T cells in healthy people across ages. Using its own MiXCR run on the 5' RACE reads, TCRdb lists one record per CDR3 protein. The repertoire holds about 1,800,000 distinct CDR3 sequences, roughly 27% seen once, with 7.7% in the top ten. Source material: blood. The receptors were gathered from a woman aged 30 to 39 in good health. The CDR3 runs from the conserved cysteine through the conserved F or W. The order of the fields is D gene, clone size, J gene, V gene, CDR3 protein, CDR3 DNA. The D gene is left open where the match is weak. Some rows have no size entry. The others give once, few or many, or a class for an expanded clone.

d_call: TRBD2
clone_size: few
j_call: TRBJ2-4
v_call: TRBV20-1
cdr3_aa: CSARVAGGQGNIQYF
cdr3_nt: TGCAGTGCTAGGGTAGCGGGGGGGCAGGGAAACATTCAGTACTTC

d_call: TRBD2
clone_size: few
j_call: TRBJ2-7
v_call: TRBV5-1
cdr3_aa: CASSFGLAREGAHYEQYF
cdr3_nt: TGCGCCAGCAGTTTCGGACTAGCTCGCGAGGGCGCACATTACGAGCAGTACTTC

d_call: -
clone_size: -
j_call: TRBJ2-4
v_call: TRBV20-1
cdr3_aa: CSAVAFPHNEQYF
cdr3_nt: TGCAGTGCTGTTGCATTCCCCCACAATGAGCAGTACTTC

d_call: TRBD2
clone_size: many
j_call: TRBJ2-5
v_call: TRBV7-2
cdr3_aa: CASSPAGVQETQYF
cdr3_nt: TGTGCCAGCAGCCCCGCGGGGGTCCAAGAGACCCAGTACTTC

d_call: -
clone_size: many
j_call: TRBJ2-1
v_call: TRBV7-3
cdr3_aa: CASSPNPGQGYSEQFF
cdr3_nt: TGTGCCAGCAGCCCAAATCCGGGACAAGGGTATAGTGAGCAGTTCTTC

d_call: -
clone_size: many
j_call: TRBJ2-7
v_call: TRBV19
cdr3_aa: CASSMGGLYEQYF
cdr3_nt: TGTGCCAGTAGTATGGGGGGCCTCTACGAGCAGTACTTC

d_call: -
clone_size: many
j_call: TRBJ2-1
v_call: TRBV5-1
cdr3_aa: CASRPTGSSYNEQFF
cdr3_nt: TGCGCCAGCAGGCCCACAGGGAGCTCCTACAATGAGCAGTTCTTC

d_call: TRBD1
clone_size: many
j_call: TRBJ2-5
v_call: TRBV4-1
cdr3_aa: CASSQHRDRETQYF
cdr3_nt: TGCGCCAGCAGCCAACACAGGGACAGGGAGACCCAGTACTTC

d_call: TRBD2
clone_size: many
j_call: TRBJ2-5
v_call: TRBV5-5
cdr3_aa: CASSWGLAGSTGETQYF
cdr3_nt: TGTGCCAGCAGCTGGGGGCTAGCGGGATCAACAGGAGAGACCCAGTACTTC

d_call: -
clone_size: once
j_call: TRBJ1-3
v_call: TRBV7-2
cdr3_aa: CASSPLGSRYSGNTIYF
cdr3_nt: TGTGCCAGCAGCCCATTAGGTAGCAGATACTCTGGAAACACCATATATTTT

d_call: -
clone_size: few
j_call: TRBJ2-1
v_call: TRBV9
cdr3_aa: CASSVEDSSYNEQFF
cdr3_nt: TGTGCCAGCAGCGTAGAAGACTCTTCCTACAATGAGCAGTTCTTC

d_call: TRBD2
clone_size: -
j_call: TRBJ2-1
v_call: TRBV9
cdr3_aa: CASSVAGLAGGGNEQFF
cdr3_nt: TGTGCCAGCAGCGTAGCTGGGCTAGCGGGGGGTGGGAATGAGCAGTTCTTC

d_call: TRBD2
clone_size: -
j_call: TRBJ2-3
v_call: TRBV12-3/TRBV12-4
cdr3_aa: CASRLTSGKTDTQYF
cdr3_nt: TGTGCCAGCAGATTGACTAGCGGAAAAACAGATACGCAGTATTTT

d_call: TRBD2
clone_size: many
j_call: TRBJ2-7
v_call: TRBV4-3
cdr3_aa: CASSQDPSGSSYEQYF
cdr3_nt: TGCGCCAGCAGCCAAGATCCTAGCGGGAGCTCCTACGAGCAGTACTTC

d_call: -
clone_size: -
j_call: TRBJ2-3
v_call: TRBV9
cdr3_aa: CASSGMEQDTQYF
cdr3_nt: TGTGCCAGCAGCGGCATGGAGCAAGATACGCAGTATTTT

d_call: -
clone_size: -
j_call: TRBJ1-5
v_call: TRBV30
cdr3_aa: CAWSDGNQPQHF
cdr3_nt: TGTGCCTGGAGCGACGGAAATCAGCCCCAGCATTTT

d_call: -
clone_size: -
j_call: TRBJ2-1
v_call: TRBV7-3
cdr3_aa: CASRADAAVNEQFF
cdr3_nt: TGTGCCAGCAGGGCGGACGCCGCTGTCAATGAGCAGTTCTTC

d_call: TRBD1
clone_size: -
j_call: TRBJ2-3
v_call: TRBV7-9
cdr3_aa: CANSSGPTRQGSTDTQYF
cdr3_nt: TGTGCCAACAGCTCAGGTCCCACCAGACAGGGAAGCACAGATACGCAGTATTTT

d_call: TRBD2
clone_size: -
j_call: TRBJ2-1
v_call: TRBV11-2
cdr3_aa: CASSPTSGRGNEQFF
cdr3_nt: TGTGCCAGCAGCCCGACTAGCGGGAGAGGGAATGAGCAGTTCTTC

d_call: -
clone_size: once
j_call: TRBJ1-5
v_call: TRBV7-2
cdr3_aa: CASSLESSGPQHF
cdr3_nt: TGTGCCAGCAGCTTAGAGAGTTCCGGGCCCCAGCATTTT

d_call: -
clone_size: few
j_call: TRBJ2-5
v_call: TRBV3-1
cdr3_aa: CASSYRQYSYKQYF
cdr3_nt: TGTGCCAGCAGCTACAGACAGTACTCCTACAAGCAGTACTTC

d_call: TRBD1
clone_size: -
j_call: TRBJ2-3
v_call: TRBV20-1
cdr3_aa: CSAETGSTDTQYF
cdr3_nt: TGCAGTGCAGAGACAGGGAGCACAGATACGCAGTATTTT

d_call: -
clone_size: -
j_call: TRBJ2-3
v_call: TRBV10-3
cdr3_aa: CAISGGETDTQYF
cdr3_nt: TGTGCCATCAGTGGGGGCGAAACAGATACGCAGTATTTT

d_call: -
clone_size: -
j_call: TRBJ2-1
v_call: TRBV9
cdr3_aa: CASSITSVQGNEQFF
cdr3_nt: TGTGCCAGCAGCATTACTAGCGTGCAGGGGAATGAGCAGTTCTTC

d_call: -
clone_size: -
j_call: TRBJ1-2
v_call: TRBV12-3/TRBV12-4
cdr3_aa: CASSFQSSGYTF
cdr3_nt: TGTGCCAGCAGTTTCCAATCCTCTGGCTACACCTTC

d_call: -
clone_size: -
j_call: TRBJ2-3
v_call: TRBV7-6
cdr3_aa: CASSRDGRADTQYF
cdr3_nt: TGTGCCAGCAGCCGAGACGGGCGGGCAGATACGCAGTATTTT

d_call: -
clone_size: -
j_call: TRBJ2-1
v_call: TRBV30
cdr3_aa: CAWSRLYNEQFF
cdr3_nt: TGTGCCTGGAGCCGCCTCTACAATGAGCAGTTCTTC

d_call: -
clone_size: few
j_call: TRBJ2-1
v_call: TRBV18
cdr3_aa: CASSPEGGGEQFF
cdr3_nt: TGTGCCAGCTCACCAGAAGGGGGGGGTGAGCAGTTCTTC

d_call: TRBD2
clone_size: -
j_call: TRBJ2-3
v_call: TRBV12-3/TRBV12-4
cdr3_aa: CASNTGTRILPQYF
cdr3_nt: TGTGCCAGCAATACCGGGACTAGAATCCTCCCTCAGTATTTT

d_call: -
clone_size: many
j_call: TRBJ2-7
v_call: TRBV10-3
cdr3_aa: CAIRGDDAYEQYF
cdr3_nt: TGTGCCATCAGGGGGGACGATGCCTACGAGCAGTACTTC

d_call: -
clone_size: many
j_call: TRBJ1-2
v_call: TRBV10-3
cdr3_aa: CAIRGDNIPAYGYTF
cdr3_nt: TGTGCCATCCGCGGGGACAACATCCCAGCGTATGGCTACACCTTC

d_call: -
clone_size: -
j_call: TRBJ2-1
v_call: TRBV5-1
cdr3_aa: CASTELGPWEYNEQFF
cdr3_nt: TGCGCCAGCACGGAACTGGGGCCGTGGGAATACAATGAGCAGTTCTTC

d_call: -
clone_size: many
j_call: TRBJ2-5
v_call: TRBV7-3
cdr3_aa: CASSSPTGGSMGTQYF
cdr3_nt: TGTGCCAGCAGCTCTCCCACGGGGGGCTCTATGGGGACCCAGTACTTC

d_call: TRBD2
clone_size: few
j_call: TRBJ2-7
v_call: TRBV6-2/TRBV6-3
cdr3_aa: CASSPRTSGINSPDEQYF
cdr3_nt: TGTGCCAGCAGCCCCCGGACTAGCGGGATAAATTCCCCCGACGAGCAGTACTTC

d_call: -
clone_size: few
j_call: TRBJ2-3
v_call: TRBV21-1
cdr3_aa: CASSKEKSSAGTDTQYF
cdr3_nt: TGTGCCAGCAGCAAAGAGAAGAGCAGTGCTGGCACAGATACGCAGTATTTT

d_call: -
clone_size: many
j_call: TRBJ2-7
v_call: TRBV10-3
cdr3_aa: CAISEAGTSPDEQYF
cdr3_nt: TGTGCCATCAGTGAGGCCGGGACATCTCCTGACGAGCAGTACTTC

d_call: TRBD2
clone_size: once
j_call: TRBJ2-2
v_call: TRBV12-3/TRBV12-4
cdr3_aa: CASSTLDLAGGGNTGELFF
cdr3_nt: TGTGCCAGCAGTACTCTGGATCTAGCGGGAGGGGGGAACACCGGGGAGCTGTTTTTT

d_call: -
clone_size: many
j_call: TRBJ1-1
v_call: TRBV27
cdr3_aa: CASSSMGTEAFF
cdr3_nt: TGTGCCAGCAGTTCAATGGGCACTGAAGCTTTCTTT

d_call: -
clone_size: -
j_call: TRBJ2-5
v_call: TRBV12-3/TRBV12-4
cdr3_aa: CASSWDSIQETQYF
cdr3_nt: TGTGCCAGCAGCTGGGACTCAATCCAAGAGACCCAGTACTTC